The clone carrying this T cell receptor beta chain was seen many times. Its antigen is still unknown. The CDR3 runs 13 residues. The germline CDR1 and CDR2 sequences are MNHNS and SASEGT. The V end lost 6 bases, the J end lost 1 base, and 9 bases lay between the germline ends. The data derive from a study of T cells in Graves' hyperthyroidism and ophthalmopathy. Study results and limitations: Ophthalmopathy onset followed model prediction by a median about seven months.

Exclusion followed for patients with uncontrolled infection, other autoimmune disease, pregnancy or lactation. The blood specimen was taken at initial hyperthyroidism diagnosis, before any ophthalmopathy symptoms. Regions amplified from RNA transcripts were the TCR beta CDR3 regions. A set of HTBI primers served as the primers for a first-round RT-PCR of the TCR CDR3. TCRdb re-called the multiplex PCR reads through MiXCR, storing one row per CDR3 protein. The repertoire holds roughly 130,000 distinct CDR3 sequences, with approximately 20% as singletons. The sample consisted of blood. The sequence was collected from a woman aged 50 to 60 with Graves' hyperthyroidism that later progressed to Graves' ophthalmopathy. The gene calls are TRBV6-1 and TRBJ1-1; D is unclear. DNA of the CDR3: TGTGCCAGCAGAACCGGGCCGAACACTGAAGCTTTCTTT. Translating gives CASRTGPNTEAFF.